This is a list of T cell receptor beta chains from one sample in a study of shared T cell receptors in the human thymus. Here immunoSEQ multiplex PCR was the method, and the copy in TCRdb shows in-frame clones only, minus some. This table has under 700,000 clones, approximately 78% appearing once. The sample also formed part of further work on human thymus T cells.

Material: thymocytes. These receptors were taken from a boy under two years old with a congenital heart defect. Each CDR3 is given without its conserved first and last residue.

j_gene,v_gene,CDR3aa
TRBJ1-1,TRBV18,ASSLRENPNTEAF
TRBJ1-2,TRBV19,ASSPPRGGWDYGYT
TRBJ2-7,TRBV28,ASSFRREEGEQY
TRBJ1-2,TRBV9,ASSRRENYGYT
TRBJ1-2,TRBV28,ASSEQGKYGYT
TRBJ1-2,TRBV7-2,ASSLDSWSYT
TRBJ2-7,TRBV11-2,ASSSRQGLYEQY
TRBJ1-4,TRBV2,ASSEYREKLF
TRBJ2-2,TRBV4-3,ASSQAGGARTGELF
TRBJ2-1,TRBV5-4,ASSWGLAGEQF
TRBJ1-5,TRBV20-1,SALYSGQH
TRBJ1-5,TRBV11-2,ASSSTGNQPQH
TRBJ1-2,TRBV19,ASSRLGDRDGYT
TRBJ2-7,TRBV4-2,ASSQDRDRDPTQSYEQY
TRBJ1-1,TRBV10-3,AISPYGQAHTEAF
TRBJ1-1,TRBV7-6,ASSALTGLNTEAF
TRBJ2-3,TRBV19,ASSIDEGQGSTDTQY
TRBJ2-1,TRBV5-8,ASSPAGTARF
TRBJ1-2,TRBV7-9,ASRSTGSRGYT
TRBJ2-2,TRBV4-2,ASSQDRRAGGPAGELF
TRBJ2-1,TRBV6-1,ASSGGRSSYNEQF
TRBJ1-4,TRBV12-2,ASRLAGRPGTGREKLF
TRBJ1-1,TRBV7-9,ASSLAQLGVNTEAF
TRBJ2-5,TRBV27,ASSPRVSGREETQY
TRBJ2-7,TRBV11-2,ASSYSQGEQY
TRBJ2-7,TRBV15,ATSRTGAQTYTGEQY
TRBJ2-7,TRBV18,ASSPKGLAGHEQY
TRBJ2-1,TRBV11-2,ASGVAGSYNEQF
TRBJ2-2,TRBV28,ASSLSPGQGNTGELF
TRBJ2-5,TRBV2,ASSQGLGGLQETQY
TRBJ2-3,TRBV5-5,ASSYPRVDTQY
TRBJ2-1,TRBV27,ASSFTGHNNNEQF
TRBJ2-1,TRBV5-1,ASGPPGVRAYNEQF
TRBJ2-2,TRBV5-1,ASTAANTGELF
TRBJ2-1,TRBV6-6,ASSATSGHTYEQF